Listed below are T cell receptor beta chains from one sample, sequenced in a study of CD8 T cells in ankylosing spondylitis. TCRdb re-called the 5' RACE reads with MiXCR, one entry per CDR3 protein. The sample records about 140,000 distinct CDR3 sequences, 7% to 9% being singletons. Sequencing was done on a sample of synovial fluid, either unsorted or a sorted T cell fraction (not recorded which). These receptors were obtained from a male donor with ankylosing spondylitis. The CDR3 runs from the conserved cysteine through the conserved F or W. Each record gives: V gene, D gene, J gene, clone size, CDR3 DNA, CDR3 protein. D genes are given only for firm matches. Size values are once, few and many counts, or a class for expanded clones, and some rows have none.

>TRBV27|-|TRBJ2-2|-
TGTGCCAGCAGTCCCAAACAGGGCACCGGGGAGCTGTTTTTT
CASSPKQGTGELFF
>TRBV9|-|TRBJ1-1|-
TGTGCCAGCAGCATGACAGGCTGGAACACTGAAGCTTTCTTT
CASSMTGWNTEAFF
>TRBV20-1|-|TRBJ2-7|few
TGCAGTGCTAGAGACTACAGGACAGCCTCCTACGAGCAGTACTTC
CSARDYRTASYEQYF
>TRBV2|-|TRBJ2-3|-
TGTGCCAGCATCGAAATAGCGGGCACAGATACGCAGTATTTT
CASIEIAGTDTQYF
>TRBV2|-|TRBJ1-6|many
TGTGCCAGCAGCGATACGAATTCACCCCTCCACTTT
CASSDTNSPLHF
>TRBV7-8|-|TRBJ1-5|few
TGTGCCAGCAGCTCCAGCAATAGCAATCAGCCCCAGCATTTT
CASSSSNSNQPQHF
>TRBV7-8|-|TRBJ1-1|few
TGTGCCAGCAGTTACCAGGTTTGGGACACTGAAGCTTTCTTT
CASSYQVWDTEAFF
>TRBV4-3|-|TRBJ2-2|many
TGCGCCAGCAGCCAAGATAGGATCTTCACGACGAACACCGGGGAGCTGTTTTTT
CASSQDRIFTTNTGELFF
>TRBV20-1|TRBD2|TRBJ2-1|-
TGCAGTGCTCCGATTAGCGGGAGTCGGTATGAGCAGTTCTTC
CSAPISGSRYEQFF
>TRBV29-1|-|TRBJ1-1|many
TGCAGCGTTACCCACACAGTGATGAACACTGAAGCTTTCTTT
CSVTHTVMNTEAFF
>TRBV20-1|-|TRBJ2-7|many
TGCAGTGCTGGAGAGTGGGACTCCTACGAGCAGTACTTC
CSAGEWDSYEQYF
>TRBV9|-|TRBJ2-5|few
TGTGCCAGCAGCGCTCAGGGTCGAGAGACCCAGTACTTC
CASSAQGRETQYF
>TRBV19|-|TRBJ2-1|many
TGTGCCAGCGCCGATCGGGGCATGGGGCAGTTCTTC
CASADRGMGQFF
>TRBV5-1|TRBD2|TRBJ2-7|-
TGCGCCAGTAGTAGGAGCGGGAGTCGCGAGCAGTACTTC
CASSRSGSREQYF
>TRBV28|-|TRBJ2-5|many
TGTGCCAGCACTCCAGGCATTCAAGAGACCCAGTACTTC
CASTPGIQETQYF
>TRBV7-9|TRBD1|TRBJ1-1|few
TGTGCCAGCAGCTTCCGACAGGGAGGGATGAACACTGAAGCTTTCTTT
CASSFRQGGMNTEAFF
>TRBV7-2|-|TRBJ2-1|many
TGTGCCAGCAGCTTGCGACATATGGGGGGCGGGAGCTCCTACAATGAGCAGTTCTTC
CASSLRHMGGGSSYNEQFF
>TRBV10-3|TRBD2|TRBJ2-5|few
TGTGCCATCAGTGGACTAGCGGGGGAAGAGACCCAGTACTTC
CAISGLAGEETQYF
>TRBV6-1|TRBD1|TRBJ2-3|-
TGTGCCAGCAGTGGGACAGGGACAAATACGCAGTATTTT
CASSGTGTNTQYF
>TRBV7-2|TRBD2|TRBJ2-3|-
TGTGCCAGCAGCATGAGCGGGAGAGCAGATACGCAGTATTTT
CASSMSGRADTQYF
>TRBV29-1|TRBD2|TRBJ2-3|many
TGCAGCGTTGAAGAGAGGAGCGGGGGTACAGATACGCAGTATTTT
CSVEERSGGTDTQYF
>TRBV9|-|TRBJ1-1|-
TGTGCCAGCAGCGTGTTTTGGAGGGGGACTGAAGCTTTCTTT
CASSVFWRGTEAFF
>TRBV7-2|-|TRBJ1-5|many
TGTGCCAGCAGCCGGGACCGGCGGGAGCCCCAGCATTTT
CASSRDRREPQHF
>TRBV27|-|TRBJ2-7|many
TGTGCCAGCATGCGACTCGGCGGGTCCGAGCAGTACTTC
CASMRLGGSEQYF
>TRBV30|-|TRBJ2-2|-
TGTGCCTCAAGGCCAGGGAAGAACACCGGGGAGCTGTTTTTT
CASRPGKNTGELFF
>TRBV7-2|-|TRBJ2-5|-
TGTGCCAGCAGCTTAGAGGTCCGAAAGACCCAGTACTTC
CASSLEVRKTQYF
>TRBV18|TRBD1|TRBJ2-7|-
TGTGCCAGCTCACCCCCCAGGGGGATAAGCGAGCAGTACTTC
CASSPPRGISEQYF
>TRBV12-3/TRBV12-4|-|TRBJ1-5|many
TGTGCCAGCAGCACCGACCTCAGGGGGCCCCAGCATTTT
CASSTDLRGPQHF
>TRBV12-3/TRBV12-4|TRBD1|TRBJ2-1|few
TGTGCCAGTTCCTTCGGCGCGGGACAGGGGTACAATGAGCAGTTCTTC
CASSFGAGQGYNEQFF
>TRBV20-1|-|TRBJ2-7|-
TGCAGTGCGAACCACGAGCAGTACTTC
CSANHEQYF
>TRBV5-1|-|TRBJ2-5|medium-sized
TGCGCCAGCAGCTTGGCAGGGTTTCGCCAAGAGACCCAGTACTTC
CASSLAGFRQETQYF
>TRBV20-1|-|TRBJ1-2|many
TGCAGTGCTAGAGAAACGCACAGCCGATCCTATGGCTACACCTTC
CSARETHSRSYGYTF
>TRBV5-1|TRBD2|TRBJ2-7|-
TGCGCCAGCAGTCGCGGGGGGTTTAATGACGAGCAGTACTTC
CASSRGGFNDEQYF
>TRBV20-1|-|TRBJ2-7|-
TGCAGTGTGGGCAGGGGTTCGGGCGAGCAGTACTTC
CSVGRGSGEQYF
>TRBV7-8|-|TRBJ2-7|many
TGTGCCAGCAGCTTAGGAGTTCTGTCGTACGAGCAGTACTTC
CASSLGVLSYEQYF
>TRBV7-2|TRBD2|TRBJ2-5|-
TGTGCCAGCAGCTTAGCACTAGCGGGAGTAGAGACCCAGTACTTC
CASSLALAGVETQYF
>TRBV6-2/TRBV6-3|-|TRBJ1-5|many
TGTGCCAGCACCACGGGCGGTCAGCCCCAGCATTTT
CASTTGGQPQHF
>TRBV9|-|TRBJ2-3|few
TGTGCCAGCAGCGTAGATCCGCGGTTAGGGTCTAATACGCAGTATTTT
CASSVDPRLGSNTQYF
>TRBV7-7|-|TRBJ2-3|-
TGTGCTAGCAGCCAGACCGGGACCATAACAGATACGCAGTATTTT
CASSQTGTITDTQYF
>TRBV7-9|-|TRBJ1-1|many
TGTGCCAGCAGCTTGGCCAGGGAGGGGACTGAAGCTTTCTTT
CASSLAREGTEAFF
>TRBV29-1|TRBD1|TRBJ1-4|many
TGCAGCGTTGGACAGGGGGGGGAAAAACTGTTTTTT
CSVGQGGEKLFF
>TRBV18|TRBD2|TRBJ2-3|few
TGTGCCAGCTCACCACGGACTAGCGGGGGAGATACGCAGTATTTT
CASSPRTSGGDTQYF
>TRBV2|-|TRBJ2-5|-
TGTGCCAGCAGTGGAGATCTGTCGGAGACCCAGTACTTC
CASSGDLSETQYF
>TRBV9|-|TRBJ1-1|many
TGTGCCAGCAGCGTAGTACAGGGACTCACTGAAGCTTTCTTT
CASSVVQGLTEAFF
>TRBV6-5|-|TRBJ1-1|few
TGTGCCAGCAGTTACTCGGGGCAGGGGCAAGCTTTCTTT
CASSYSGQGQAFF
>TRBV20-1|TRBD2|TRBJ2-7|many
TGCAGTGCCGCTACTAGCGGGAGGTTGTACGAGCAGTACTTC
CSAATSGRLYEQYF
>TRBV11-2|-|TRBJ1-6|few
TGTGCCAGCAGCTTAGTGACGTTTTTAGGACCCCTCCACTTT
CASSLVTFLGPLHF
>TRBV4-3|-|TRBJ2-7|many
TGCGCCAGCAGCCAAGATAGTAGGCGGCCATGGGACGAGCAGTACTTC
CASSQDSRRPWDEQYF
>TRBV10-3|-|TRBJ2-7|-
TGTGCCAGCTCCGGGGCCCTTAGCTCCTACGAGCAGTACTTC
CASSGALSSYEQYF
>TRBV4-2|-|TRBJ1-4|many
TGTGCCAGCAGCCAAGAGGGGGGAGGCGATGAAAAACTGTTTTTT
CASSQEGGGDEKLFF
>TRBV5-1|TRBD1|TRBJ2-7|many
TGCGCCAGCAGCTATGGACAGGGGGAGCAGTACTTC
CASSYGQGEQYF
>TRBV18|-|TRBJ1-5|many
TGTGCCAGCTCACCACTACCCAATCAGCCCCAGCATTTT
CASSPLPNQPQHF
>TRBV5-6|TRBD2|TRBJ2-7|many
TGTGCCAGCAGTTTCCTGACTAGCGGGATGGCCGAGCAGTACTTC
CASSFLTSGMAEQYF